Listed below are T cell receptor beta chains from one sample, sequenced in a study of blood T cell repertoires in COVID-19. The method was immunoSEQ multiplex PCR; TCRdb's version includes in-frame clones alone and lacks a portion of them. In the table there are 310,000 or so clones, 89% of which are singletons. The sequenced material came from peripheral blood. The source is a young man who had recovered from COVID-19. Both conserved end residues are part of each CDR3. D genes are given only for firm matches. Clone sizes are given selectively: once, few, many, or a class where the clone is expanded.

-	13	TRBJ2-2	-	TRBV5-1	TGCGCCAGCAGCTTGGAAGCTGCCGGGGAGCTGTTTTTT	CASSLEAAGELFF
-	13	TRBJ1-1	once	TRBV7-9	TGTGCCAGCAGCTTAGGGGCAGGGAATGAAGCTTTCTTT	CASSLGAGNEAFF
-	16	TRBJ2-1	-	TRBV7-8	TGTGCCAGCAGCTACGGCAGGGTAAGCTCCTACAATGAGCAGTTCTTC	CASSYGRVSSYNEQFF
-	12	TRBJ2-1	-	TRBV29-1	TGCAGCGCAACGACTAGCTACAATGAGCAGTTCTTC	CSATTSYNEQFF
-	16	TRBJ2-3	-	TRBV18	TGTGCCAGCTCACCAAAAGGCGAAAACAAGCGGGATACGCAGTATTTT	CASSPKGENKRDTQYF
-	15	TRBJ2-6	-	TRBV19	TGTGCCAGTAGCGGGATCTACTCTGGGGCCAACGTCCTGACTTTC	CASSGIYSGANVLTF
-	15	TRBJ2-2	-	TRBV2	TGTGCCAGCAGGGGCCAGACAGTGAACACCGGGGAGCTGTTTTTT	CASRGQTVNTGELFF
-	15	TRBJ1-1	-	TRBV4-3	TGCGCCAGCAGCCAGAGGGAGGGAGGTTGGACTGAAGCTTTCTTT	CASSQREGGWTEAFF
-	17	TRBJ2-1	-	TRBV9	TGTGCCAGCAGCGATAGGGATATCGGCGGACCGGGGAATGAGCAGTTCTTC	CASSDRDIGGPGNEQFF
TRBD2	15	TRBJ2-3	-	TRBV30	TGTGCCTGGAGTGTGACTAGCGGGGGCACAGATACGCAGTATTTT	CAWSVTSGGTDTQYF
-	12	TRBJ1-1	-	TRBV5-1	TGCGCCAGCAGTCCGGGGGGATCTGAAGCTTTCTTT	CASSPGGSEAFF
-	13	TRBJ1-2	-	TRBV6-5	TGTGCCAGCAGCGACGGGACAAAATATGGCTACACCTTC	CASSDGTKYGYTF
-	18	TRBJ2-3	-	TRBV9	TGTGCCAGCAGCGCCCGAGCGGAAAGCGCGTTCTACACAGATACGCAGTATTTT	CASSARAESAFYTDTQYF
TRBD2	15	TRBJ2-2	-	TRBV19	TGTGCCAGTTGGGCGCGCGGGAGTGGGATCGGGGAGCTGTTTTTT	CASWARGSGIGELFF
-	16	TRBJ1-3	-	TRBV3-1/TRBV3-2	TGTGCCAGCAGCCGCTGGGGCACACGCTCTGGAAACACCATATATTTT	CASSRWGTRSGNTIYF
TRBD2	15	TRBJ2-1	-	TRBV5-4	TGTGCCAGCAGCGGGGGGACTAGCGATTACAATGAGCAGTTCTTC	CASSGGTSDYNEQFF
TRBD1	15	TRBJ1-2	-	TRBV5-1	TGCGCCAGCAGCTTGGTAGGGACAGGGGGCTATGGCTACACCTTC	CASSLVGTGGYGYTF